This passage covers 31 T cell receptor beta chains from one sample sequenced in a study of blood T cell repertoires in COVID-19. Clones were sequenced by immunoSEQ multiplex PCR, and TCRdb holds only the in-frame ones, with some missing. The sample lists roughly 500,000 clones; approximately 88% were seen once. What was sequenced was PBMCs or T cells enriched from blood (not recorded which). These receptors originate from a woman aged 35 to 49 who had recovered from COVID-19.

About this clone: The germline gene is not matched at one end of the junction; a read error may be the cause. The chain carries TRBV10-3 and TRBJ2-4; D is unresolved. This CDR3 is 12 amino acids long. Germline CDR1 ENHRY, CDR2 SYGVKD. The CDR3 here is CAISPSQNTQYF. The CDR3 DNA follows: TGTGCCATCAGCCCGTCTCAAAACACTCAGTACTTC.

This clone has only a few counts. This sequence joins TRBV30 and TRBJ1-2; no reliable D call. Germline V gives CDR1 GTSNPN, CDR2 SVGIG (reference sequence). Trimming shortened V by 2 bases and J by 6 bases, and 16 bases separated the two germline ends. This CDR3 has 14 residues. CDR3 region: CAWSPFQSGHGYTF. The CDR3 nucleotides read TGTGCCTGGAGTCCCTTTCAATCTGGGCATGGCTACACCTTC.

The gene calls are TRBV28 and TRBJ2-7, with 11 nucleotides matching TRBD2. Losses at the gene ends were 5 bases for V and 5 bases for J; bases not matched to a gene: 8. This CDR3 region has 15 residues. CDR1 is MDHEN and CDR2 is SYDVKM in the germline V gene. The CDR3 loop reads CASSTIAGGLDEQYF. In DNA form, the CDR3 reads TGTGCCAGCAGTACCATAGCGGGAGGGCTGGACGAGCAGTACTTC.

V gene TRBV10-3 combines with J gene TRBJ1-2; D is unclear. The CDR3 has 14 amino acids. V gave up 3 bases and J gave up 5 bases, with 13 bases separating them. Germline V gene lookup returns CDR1 ENHRY and CDR2 SYGVKD. CDR3 DNA: TGTGCCATCAGTGAAGCGGGGTTCGAGTATGGCTACACCTTC. This gives the protein CAISEAGFEYGYTF.

The chain combines TRBV6-4 with TRBJ2-5; 10 bases align to TRBD1. V gave up 3 bases and J gave up 5 bases; unmatched junction bases: 6. The CDR3 is 15 residues long. The V gene's germline CDR1 is MRHNA and CDR2 SNTAGT. CDR3 in DNA: TGTGCCAGCAGTGATCCGGGACAGGGGTGGGAGACCCAGTACTTC. The encoded protein is CASSDPGQGWETQYF.

This rearrangement joins TRBV7-2 to TRBJ2-7; D gene ambiguous. V gave up 1 base and J gave up 2 bases, with 9 bases separating them. Germline assignment: CDR1 SGHTA and CDR2 FQGNSA. The CDR3 is made up of 14 amino acids. In DNA, the CDR3 is TGTGCCAGCAGCTTAGTGGGCCGTACCTACGAGCAGTACTTC. Its protein is CASSLVGRTYEQYF.

This clone came up once. This CDR3 is CASSRLQGRGSGANVLTF. The CDR3 nucleotides read TGTGCCAGCAGTAGATTACAGGGACGAGGCTCTGGGGCCAACGTCCTGACTTTC. The chain has TRBV27 and TRBJ2-6; TRBD1 is a possible D gene (6 bases). This CDR3 contains 18 residues. The V gene lost 5 bases and the J gene lost 0 bases, with 17 bases spanning the gap. CDR1 MNHEY and CDR2 SMNVEV come from the germline V gene (reference sequence).

The V gene is TRBV7-9, the J gene TRBJ1-2, with a weak D call TRBD1 (6 bases). The CDR3 contains 15 residues. Per the germline V gene, CDR1 is SEHNR and CDR2 is FQNEAQ (reference sequence). V lost 1 base and J 7 bases, leaving 16 bases between the germline ends. CDR3 sequence (DNA): TGTGCCAGCAGCTTAGGACAGGTTTTCCCGGGTGGCTACACCTTC. Protein sequence: CASSLGQVFPGGYTF.

The chain combines TRBV4-3 with TRBJ1-1; D not certain. V lost 5 bases to trimming and J lost 1 base, with 11 bases between them. The CDR3 sequence is 14 residues long. Germline-derived CDR1 and CDR2 are LGHNA and YSLEER. As DNA, the CDR3 is TGCGCCAGCAGCTATGAGACGGGGAACACTGAAGCTTTCTTT. Translating it yields CASSYETGNTEAFF.

The chain uses TRBV4-3 and TRBJ1-1, with a weak D call TRBD1 (5 bases). CDR3 length: 15 residues. Trimming pared 0 bases from V and 6 bases from J, leaving 14 bases between. Germline values: CDR1 LGHNA, CDR2 YSLEER. In DNA, the CDR3 is TGCGCCAGCAGCCAAGAAGTAATGGGGGGAGCTGAAGCTTTCTTT. Protein product: CASSQEVMGGAEAFF.

The chain is built from TRBV9 and TRBJ2-4, with D perhaps matching TRBD2 (6 bases). V was pared by 0 bases and J by 5 bases, with 9 bases between. Germline V CDR1 and CDR2: SGDLS, YYNGEE. This CDR3 spans 14 amino acids. CDR3 residues: CASSVGLGENIQYF. CDR3 nucleotides: TGTGCCAGCAGCGTAGGACTAGGAGAAAACATTCAGTACTTC.

This clone came up once. CDR3 nucleotides: TGTGCCAGCAGGTTGGCGACCGGGCGGGAAGAGACCCAGTACTTC. Residues: CASRLATGREETQYF. The rearrangement joins TRBV6-5 to TRBJ2-5; possibly TRBD2 for D (5 bases). The V end lost 6 bases, the J end lost 3 bases, and 17 bases lay between the germline ends. The CDR3 length is 15 residues. Germline values: CDR1 MNHEY, CDR2 SVGAGI.

The chain couples TRBV24-1 to TRBJ2-1; TRBD2 matches at 8 bases. V shed 7 bases and J 6 bases; nucleotides not matched to a gene: 4. Germline-derived CDR1 and CDR2 are KGHDR and SFDVKD. The CDR3 is 13 residues long. DNA of the CDR3: TGTGCCACCAGCGGGAGGGCCATCAATGAGCAGTTCTTC. As protein: CATSGRAINEQFF.

V is TRBV24-1 and J is TRBJ2-2, with 10 nucleotides matching TRBD1. The V gene's germline CDR1 is KGHDR and CDR2 SFDVKD. The CDR3 loop spans 18 amino acids. The junction had 9 bases not matched to a gene; V was cut back by 4 bases and J by 2 bases. The CDR3 nucleotides read TGTGCCACCAGTGACTACTTCGGACAGGGGGGAAACACCGGGGAGCTGTTTTTT. Amino acids: CATSDYFGQGGNTGELFF.

The rearrangement links TRBV7-9 to TRBJ2-5; 8 nucleotides match TRBD1. This CDR3 comprises 15 residues. Germline trimming cut 1 base from V and 2 bases from J; bases unmatched to any gene: 3. The V gene's germline CDR1 is SEHNR and CDR2 FQNEAQ (reference sequence). In DNA form, the CDR3 reads TGTGCCAGCAGCTTAGTCAGGGGGCATCAAGAGACCCAGTACTTC. Translating gives CASSLVRGHQETQYF.

The gene calls are TRBV4-2 and TRBJ1-2; a possible D gene is TRBD1 (6 bases). The CDR3 spans 16 residues. V lost 4 bases to trimming and J lost 1 base, with 16 bases between them. The germline V gene encodes CDR1 LGHNA and CDR2 YNFKEQ. DNA for the CDR3: TGTGCCAGCAGCCGGACAAACAGGGTGAATAACTATGGCTACACCTTC. As protein: CASSRTNRVNNYGYTF.

The V and J genes are TRBV7-2 and TRBJ1-2, with a weak D call TRBD1 (6 bases). Germline V CDR1 and CDR2: SGHTA, FQGNSA. The CDR3 loop spans 14 amino acids. Between the trimmed V and J ends, which lost 3 bases and 3 bases, there was a span of 11 bases. The CDR3: CASSFSTGYYGYTF. The CDR3 DNA is TGTGCCAGCAGCTTTTCGACAGGTTACTATGGCTACACCTTC.

The gene calls are TRBV7-2 and TRBJ2-5; D ambiguous. This CDR3 contains 12 residues. Germline V lookup: CDR1 SGHTA, CDR2 FQGNSA. Between the trimmed V and J ends, which lost 0 bases and 7 bases, there was a span of 6 bases. The CDR3 region is CASSLASGTQYF. CDR3 coding DNA: TGTGCCAGCAGCTTAGCTTCGGGGACCCAGTACTTC.

The chain has TRBV9 and TRBJ1-5; 9 bases are shared with TRBD1. From germline, CDR1 is SGDLS and CDR2 YYNGEE. CDR3 length: 14 amino acids. The V segment lost 3 bases and the J segment 6 bases; nucleotides outside the gene matches: 4. CDR3 in amino acids: CASSGTGGGQPQHF. The DNA of the CDR3 is TGTGCCAGCAGCGGTACAGGGGGCGGTCAGCCCCAGCATTTT.

This clone was seen a few times. The rearrangement joins TRBV7-8 to TRBJ2-5, with D tentatively TRBD2 (6 bases). The V gene's germline CDR1 is SGHVS and CDR2 FQNEAQ. The CDR3 loop spans 15 amino acids. V lost 1 base, J lost 5 bases, and 14 bases lay in between. CDR3: CASSLGGVQRETQYF. The CDR3 DNA reads as TGTGCCAGCAGCTTAGGGGGGGTGCAAAGGGAGACCCAGTACTTC.

This chain uses TRBV7-2 with TRBJ2-2; 7 bases are a match to TRBD2. CDR3 length: 16 residues. CDR1 and CDR2 from the germline V gene are SGHTA and FQGNSA. The junction had 9 bases not matched to a gene; V was cut back by 4 bases and J by 4 bases. The CDR3 DNA sequence: TGTGCCAGCAGCTCACAAAACCGGGGGGTCACCGGGGAGCTGTTTTTT. Translating gives CASSSQNRGVTGELFF.

This clone was picked up one time. The V gene is TRBV9, the J gene TRBJ1-6; TRBD1 agrees at 9 bases. Germline V gene sequence: CDR1 SGDLS, CDR2 YYNGEE. The V segment lost 0 bases and the J segment 14 bases; nucleotides outside the gene matches: 9. The CDR3 is 15 residues long. CDR3 residues: CASSVEGQGGGALHF. The CDR3 DNA reads as TGTGCCAGCAGCGTAGAGGGACAGGGTGGCGGGGCCCTCCACTTT. Full variable domain (outside the CDR3, taken from reference TRBV9 and TRBJ1-6): DSGVTQTPKHLITATGQRVTLRCSPRSGDLSVYWYQQSLDQGLQFLIQYYNGEERAKGNILERFSAQQFPDLHSELNLSSLELGDSALYFCASSVEGQGGGALHFGNGTRLTVT.

The chain recombines TRBV7-9 with TRBJ2-7, with TRBD1 matching over 8 bases. Losses at the gene ends were 5 bases for V and 1 base for J; bases not matched to a gene: 4. The CDR3 is 14 residues long. The germline CDR1 and CDR2 sequences are SEHNR and FQNEAQ (reference sequence). The CDR3 nucleotides are TGTGCCAGCAGCCCTAGGACAGGGTCCTACGAGCAGTACTTC. Its protein is CASSPRTGSYEQYF.

This sequence joins TRBV6-5 and TRBJ1-1; D remains ambiguous. Germline CDR1 and CDR2: MNHEY and SVGAGI. Trimming cost V 7 bases and J 0 bases, with 15 bases left between them. This CDR3 is 15 amino acids long. Here the CDR3 reads CASTLAVGLNTEAFF. CDR3 nucleotides: TGTGCCAGCACTTTAGCGGTTGGATTGAACACTGAAGCTTTCTTT.

The rearrangement links TRBV5-1 to TRBJ2-1, with 8 bases matching TRBD2. CDR3 size: 15 residues. V lost 0 bases to trimming and J lost 8 bases; unmatched junction nucleotides: 7. Germline CDR1 reads SGHRS; CDR2 reads YFSETQ. CDR3 nucleotides: TGCGCCAGCAGCTTGGCGGCCCGGGGGGGCGATGAGCAGTTCTTC. It translates to CASSLAARGGDEQFF.

The chain couples TRBV7-9 to TRBJ1-2; 10 bases agree with TRBD1. There are 15 residues in the CDR3. With 0 bases clipped from V and 5 bases from J, the junction kept 3 bases outside the gene matches. Germline V gene data show CDR1 as SEHNR and CDR2 as FQNEAQ (reference sequence). The CDR3 coding sequence is TGTGCCAGCAGCTTAGCGAGGACAGGGGGGTATGGCTACACCTTC. Protein: CASSLARTGGYGYTF. The full variable domain, rest sourced from reference TRBV7-9 and TRBJ1-2, is DTGVSQNPRHKITKRGQNVTFRCDPISEHNRLYWYRQTLGQGPEFLTYFQNEAQLEKSRLLSDRFSAERPKGSFSTLEIQRTEQGDSAMYLCASSLARTGGYGYTFGSGTRLTVV.

V and J are TRBV6-6 and TRBJ1-1; D possibly corresponds to TRBD1 (6 bases). The length of the CDR3 is 15 residues. Germline V gene lookup returns CDR1 MNHNY and CDR2 SVGAGI (reference sequence). V was trimmed by 8 bases and J by 1 base, leaving 17 bases between them. The CDR3 sequence is CASGLRGIGNTEAFF. The CDR3 coding sequence is TGTGCCAGCGGGTTGAGGGGGATAGGGAACACTGAAGCTTTCTTT.

Concerning this clone: Sequence at one end of the junction differs from germline and may be a read error. The chain uses TRBV12-3 or TRBV12-4 and TRBJ2-7; 12 nucleotides line up with TRBD2. This CDR3 contains 13 residues. CDR3: CASSLARLAGEVF. CDR3 DNA: TGTGCCAGCAGTTTAGCCCGACTAGCGGGAGAGGTCTTC.

This clone was found a few times. For the CDR3, the DNA is TGTGCCAGCAGCCAAGAACTATTTGGTGGGAGCTACGAGCAGTACTTC. Residues: CASSQELFGGSYEQYF. The genes are TRBV3-1 (or the pseudogene TRBV3-2) and TRBJ2-7, with a tentative D call TRBD2 (5 bases). Germline CDR1 is LGHDT and CDR2 is YNNKEL (reference sequence). The CDR3 spans 16 residues. V lost 0 bases and J 3 bases, leaving 15 bases between the germline ends.

The genes are TRBV12-3 or TRBV12-4 and TRBJ1-5; 7 nucleotides match TRBD1. There are 13 residues in the CDR3. The trim removed 6 bases at V and 5 bases at J, leaving 4 bases unmatched. The CDR3 protein is CASSRDSHQPQHF. The CDR3 nucleotides read TGTGCCAGCAGCCGGGACAGTCATCAGCCCCAGCATTTT.

The rearrangement joins TRBV7-8 to TRBJ2-1; the match to TRBD2 covers 11 bases. Germline-derived CDR1 and CDR2 are SGHVS and FQNEAQ. Unmatched junction bases numbered 7, after V lost 5 bases and J lost 4 bases. This CDR3 is built from 16 residues. CDR3 amino acids: CASSPTSGSSYNEQFF. The CDR3 nucleotides read TGTGCCAGCAGCCCCACTAGCGGGAGTTCTTACAATGAGCAGTTCTTC.